This T cell receptor (beta chain) was recovered during a study of T cell responses to AZD1222 COVID-19 vaccine. Study findings and constraints: Dominant at 160-218 and 743-854, vaccine-associated CD4 TCRs also spanned spike. There were mostly white British donors and more females than males, and clonal diversity was possibly underestimated. Repertoires were sampled only after the peak T cell response.

The V segment lost 4 bases and the J segment 4 bases; nucleotides outside the gene matches: 10. The CDR3 length is 15 residues. Germline V gives CDR1 SGHNT, CDR2 YYREEE (reference sequence). Details on this clone: What it binds is unknown.

Generated by immunoSEQ multiplex PCR, the TCRdb table keeps only in-frame clones and is missing some. The profile covers 100,000 to 150,000 clones, with 80% to 95% appearing a single time and 4% to 4.5% taken by the ten largest. The sequence derives from an adult who received the MenACWY meningococcal vaccine as a control. V usage is TRBV5-4 and J usage is TRBJ2-5; 7 bases align to TRBD2. This material consisted of peripheral blood, taken 28 days after the second dose of the MenACWY control vaccine. The CDR3 sequence is CASSLLGGIGETQYF. Written as DNA, the CDR3 is TGTGCCAGCAGCCTCCTCGGGGGGATAGGAGAGACCCAGTACTTC.